Described below is a single T cell receptor beta chain sequence and its context. Its antigen is not known. The sample comes from a study of T cell repertoires in cytomegalovirus infection. This CDR3 has 13 amino acids. In germline, CDR1 is MDHEN, CDR2 SYDVKM. Trimming at V came to 10 bases and at J to 3 bases, leaving 8 bases not matched to a gene. Using its own MiXCR run on the reads, TCRdb lists one record per CDR3 protein. The repertoire holds approximately 470,000 distinct CDR3 sequences, with approximately 42% as singletons. The origin of this receptor is a human donor in good health (CMV status not recorded). Some clones in this sample may be carry-over from other donors' samples. The chain combines TRBV28 with TRBJ1-2; 7 bases agree with TRBD1. Source: cultured PBMCs, taken from culture after CMV antigen stimulation. This CDR3 is CAIRTGTDYGYTF. In DNA form, the CDR3 reads TGTGCCATACGGACCGGGACAGACTATGGCTACACCTTC.